This T cell receptor (beta chain) was recorded in a study of blood T cell repertoires in COVID-19. Data came from immunoSEQ multiplex PCR; TCRdb stores just in-frame clones and leaves some out. The data contain some 98,000 clones, 75% to 90% of them seen just once; the ten biggest clones take up roughly 19%. The germline V gene encodes CDR1 LNHDA and CDR2 SQIVND (reference sequence). The ends were cut back, 2 bases at V and 9 bases at J, with 11 bases in the middle. There are 14 residues in the CDR3. Input material: peripheral blood. The receptor comes from a human donor in a cohort sampled during active COVID-19. The gene calls are TRBV19 and TRBJ1-6; tentatively, D is TRBD1 (6 bases). The CDR3 DNA sequence: TGTGCCAGTAGTATAACAGGGAGGGGTTCACCCCTCCACTTT. Translating it yields CASSITGRGSPLHF.